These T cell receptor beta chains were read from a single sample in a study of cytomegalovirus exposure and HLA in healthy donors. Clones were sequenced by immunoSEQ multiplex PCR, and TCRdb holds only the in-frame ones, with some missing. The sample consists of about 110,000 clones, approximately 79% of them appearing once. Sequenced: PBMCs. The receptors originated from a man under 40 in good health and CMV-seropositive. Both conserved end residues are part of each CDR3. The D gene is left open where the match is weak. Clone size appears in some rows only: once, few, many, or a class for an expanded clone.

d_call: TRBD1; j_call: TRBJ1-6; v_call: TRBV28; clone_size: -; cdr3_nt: TGTGCCAGCAGTCCTCCCGACAGGGGGTATTCACCCCTCCACTTT; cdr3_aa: CASSPPDRGYSPLHF
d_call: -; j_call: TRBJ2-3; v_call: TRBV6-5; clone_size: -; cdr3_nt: TGTGCCAGCAGTTACTCTTTGGGAGCCACAGATACGCAGTATTTT; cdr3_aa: CASSYSLGATDTQYF
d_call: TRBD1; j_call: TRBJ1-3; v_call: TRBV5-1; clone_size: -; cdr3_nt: TGCGCCAGCAGAGAGGCGACAGGGATGGTTGGAAACACCATATATTTT; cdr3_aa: CASREATGMVGNTIYF
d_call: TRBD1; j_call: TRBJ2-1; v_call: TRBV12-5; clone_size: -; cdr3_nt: TGTGCTAGTGGTTTGGACAGGGGGCGCAATGAGCAGTTCTTC; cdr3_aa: CASGLDRGRNEQFF
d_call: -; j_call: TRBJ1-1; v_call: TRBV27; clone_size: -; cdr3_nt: TGTGCCAGCAGTTTAGAAGGGAGCGGCACTGAAGCTTTCTTT; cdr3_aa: CASSLEGSGTEAFF
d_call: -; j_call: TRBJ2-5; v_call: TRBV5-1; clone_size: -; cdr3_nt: TGCGCCAGCAGCTTGGCTCAAGAGACCCAGTACTTC; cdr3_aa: CASSLAQETQYF
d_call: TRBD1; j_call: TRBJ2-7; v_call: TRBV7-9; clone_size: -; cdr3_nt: TGTGCCAGCAGCTTAGCCGGGACAGGCTCCTACGAGCAGTACTTC; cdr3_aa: CASSLAGTGSYEQYF
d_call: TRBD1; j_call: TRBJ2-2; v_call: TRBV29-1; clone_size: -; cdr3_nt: TGCAGCGCAATGACAGGGGACACCGGGGAGCTGTTTTTT; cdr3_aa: CSAMTGDTGELFF
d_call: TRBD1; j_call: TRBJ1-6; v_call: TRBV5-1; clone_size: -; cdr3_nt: TGCGCCAGCAGTTCCGGGACAGGGGGCGGATCACCCCTCCACTTT; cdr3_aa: CASSSGTGGGSPLHF
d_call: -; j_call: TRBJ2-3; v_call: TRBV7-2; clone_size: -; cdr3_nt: TGTGCCAGCAGCTTAGTGTGGGAACTAGGTCACCGCGCAGATACGCAGTATTTT; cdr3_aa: CASSLVWELGHRADTQYF
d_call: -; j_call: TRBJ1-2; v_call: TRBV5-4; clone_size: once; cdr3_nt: TGTGCCAGCAGCTTAGTTTTAGGGGCTTACGGCTACACCTTC; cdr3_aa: CASSLVLGAYGYTF
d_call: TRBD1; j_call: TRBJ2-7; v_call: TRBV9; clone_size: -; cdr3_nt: TGTGCCAGCAGCGGATCTACAGGGGAGCATGCCTACGAGCAGTACTTC; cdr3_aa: CASSGSTGEHAYEQYF
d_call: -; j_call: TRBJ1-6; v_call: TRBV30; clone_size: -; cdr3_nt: TGTGCCTGGAGTCCTAACTATAATTCACCCCTCCACTTT; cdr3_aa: CAWSPNYNSPLHF
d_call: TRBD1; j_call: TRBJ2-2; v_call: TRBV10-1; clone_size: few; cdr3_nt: TGCGCCAGCAAGGGGGCATACACCGGGGAGCTGTTTTTT; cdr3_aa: CASKGAYTGELFF
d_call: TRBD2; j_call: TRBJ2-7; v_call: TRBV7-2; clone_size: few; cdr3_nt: TGTGCCAGCAGCTTCTTAGGGCGGGGGGGCTCCTACGAGCAGTACTTC; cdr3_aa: CASSFLGRGGSYEQYF
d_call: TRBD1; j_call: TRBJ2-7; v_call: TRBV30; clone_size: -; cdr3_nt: TGTGCCTGGAGTGAGCGGACAGGCATTAGCGAGCAGTACTTC; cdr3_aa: CAWSERTGISEQYF
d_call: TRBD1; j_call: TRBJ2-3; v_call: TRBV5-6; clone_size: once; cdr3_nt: TGTGCCAGCAGCACCGGACAGGGTAGTACAGATACGCAGTATTTT; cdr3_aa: CASSTGQGSTDTQYF
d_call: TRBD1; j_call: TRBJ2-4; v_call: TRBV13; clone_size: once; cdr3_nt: TGTGCCAGCAGCGACGGACAGGGAGAAGGGAGGACCAAAAACATTCAGTACTTC; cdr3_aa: CASSDGQGEGRTKNIQYF
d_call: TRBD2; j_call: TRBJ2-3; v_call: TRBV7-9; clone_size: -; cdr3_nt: TGTGCCAGCAGCTTAGTTGCCAGCGGGGCTAAAGATACGCAGTATTTT; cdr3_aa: CASSLVASGAKDTQYF
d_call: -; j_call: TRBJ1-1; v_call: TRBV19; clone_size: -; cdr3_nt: TGTGCCAGTAGTCCCCGCGGGGTTGACACTGAAGCTTTCTTT; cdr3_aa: CASSPRGVDTEAFF
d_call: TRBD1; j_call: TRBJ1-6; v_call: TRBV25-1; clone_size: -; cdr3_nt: TGTGCCAGCAGTGACGGGACAGGGGGCCGTATTTCACCCCTCCACTTT; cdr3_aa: CASSDGTGGRISPLHF
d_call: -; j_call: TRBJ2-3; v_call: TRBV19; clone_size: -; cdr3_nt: TGTGCCAGTAGTATTCTTGACTCCACAGATACGCAGTATTTT; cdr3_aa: CASSILDSTDTQYF
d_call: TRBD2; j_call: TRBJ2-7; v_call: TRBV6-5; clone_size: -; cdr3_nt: TGTGCCAGGGGGGGGAGGGCCTACGAGCAGTACTTC; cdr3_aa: CARGGRAYEQYF
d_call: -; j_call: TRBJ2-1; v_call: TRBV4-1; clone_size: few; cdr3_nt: TGCGCCAGCAGCCACCGAGGCAAGGGGACTGAAGATGAGCAGTTCTTC; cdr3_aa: CASSHRGKGTEDEQFF
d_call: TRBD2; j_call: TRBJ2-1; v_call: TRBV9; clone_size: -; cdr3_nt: TGTGCCAGCAGCGTGGGCGGGGGTAGCCACAATGAGCAGTTCTTC; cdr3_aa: CASSVGGGSHNEQFF
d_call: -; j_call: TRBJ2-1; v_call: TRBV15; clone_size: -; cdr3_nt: TGTGCCACCAGCAGAGATCTGAGACTAGACCCCAATGAGCAGTTCTTC; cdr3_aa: CATSRDLRLDPNEQFF
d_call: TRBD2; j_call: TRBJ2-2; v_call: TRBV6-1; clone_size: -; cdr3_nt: TGTGCCAGCAGTGCGGGCCAGACTAGCGTCGGGGAGCTGTTTTTT; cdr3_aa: CASSAGQTSVGELFF
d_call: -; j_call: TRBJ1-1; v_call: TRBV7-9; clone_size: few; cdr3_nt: TGTGCCAGCAGCTTAGAGTTTACGGGAGCGGACACTGAAGCTTTCTTT; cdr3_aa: CASSLEFTGADTEAFF
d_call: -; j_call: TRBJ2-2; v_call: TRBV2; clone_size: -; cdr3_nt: TGTGCCAGCAGTGATATTTCCGGGGAGCTGTTTTTT; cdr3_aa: CASSDISGELFF
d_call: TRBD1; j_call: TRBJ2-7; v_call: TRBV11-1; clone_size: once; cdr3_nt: TGTGCCAGCAGCATAGACAGGGGGAGTTCCTACGAGCAGTACTTC; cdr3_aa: CASSIDRGSSYEQYF
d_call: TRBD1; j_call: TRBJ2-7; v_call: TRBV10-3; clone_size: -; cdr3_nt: TGTGCCATCAGGGGGACAGCCGGCGAAGAGCAGTACTTC; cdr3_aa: CAIRGTAGEEQYF
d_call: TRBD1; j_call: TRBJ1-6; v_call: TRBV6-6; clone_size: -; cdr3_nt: TGTGCCACCTCAGGGGGAGGTAATTCACCCCTCCACTTT; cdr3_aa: CATSGGGNSPLHF
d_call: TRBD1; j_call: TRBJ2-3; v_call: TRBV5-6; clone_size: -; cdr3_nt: TGTGCCAGCAGCTTGCCCACAGGGGGAAATACGCAGTATTTT; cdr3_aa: CASSLPTGGNTQYF
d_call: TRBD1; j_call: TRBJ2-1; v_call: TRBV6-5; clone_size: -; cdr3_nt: TGTGCCAGCAGGGGACAGGGCGGATCCTACAATGAGCAGTTCTTC; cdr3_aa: CASRGQGGSYNEQFF
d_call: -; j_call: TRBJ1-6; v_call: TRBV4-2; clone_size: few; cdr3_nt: TGTGCCAGCAGCCAAGGACGGGGTAATTCACCCCTCCACTTT; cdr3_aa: CASSQGRGNSPLHF
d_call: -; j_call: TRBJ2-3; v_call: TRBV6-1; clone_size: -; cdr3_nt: TGTGCCAGCAGTGAAGCGTCGGGACTTTATTATACGCAGTATTTT; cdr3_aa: CASSEASGLYYTQYF
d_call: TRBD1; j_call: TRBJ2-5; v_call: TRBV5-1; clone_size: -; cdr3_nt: TGCGCCAGCAGCTTGAGGACAGGGGGAACAGAGACCCAGTACTTC; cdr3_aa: CASSLRTGGTETQYF
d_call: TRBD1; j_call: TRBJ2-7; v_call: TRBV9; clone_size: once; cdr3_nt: TGTGCCAGCAGCGTAGGTTCGAGACAGGGAGCCCACGAGCAGTACTTC; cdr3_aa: CASSVGSRQGAHEQYF
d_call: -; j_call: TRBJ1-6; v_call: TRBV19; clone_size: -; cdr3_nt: TGTGCCAGTAGTATCGATGGAGGGGATTCCTCTAATTCACCCCTCCACTTT; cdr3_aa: CASSIDGGDSSNSPLHF
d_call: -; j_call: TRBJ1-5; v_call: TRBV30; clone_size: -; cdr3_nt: TGTGCCTGGACCCTCACCAGACTTGGCAATCAGCCCCAGCATTTT; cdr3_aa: CAWTLTRLGNQPQHF